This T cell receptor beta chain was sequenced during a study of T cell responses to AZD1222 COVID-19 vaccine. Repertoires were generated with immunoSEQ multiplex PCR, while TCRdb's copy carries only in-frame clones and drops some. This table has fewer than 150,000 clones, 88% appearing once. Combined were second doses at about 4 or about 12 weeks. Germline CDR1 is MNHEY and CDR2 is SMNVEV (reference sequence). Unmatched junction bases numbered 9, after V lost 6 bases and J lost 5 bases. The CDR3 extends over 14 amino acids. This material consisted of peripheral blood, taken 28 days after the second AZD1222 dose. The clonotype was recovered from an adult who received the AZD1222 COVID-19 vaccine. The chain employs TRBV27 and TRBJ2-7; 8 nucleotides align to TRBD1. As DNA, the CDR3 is TGTGCCAGCAGCGGGACAGGTGAAGGGGACGAGCAGTACTTC. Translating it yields CASSGTGEGDEQYF.